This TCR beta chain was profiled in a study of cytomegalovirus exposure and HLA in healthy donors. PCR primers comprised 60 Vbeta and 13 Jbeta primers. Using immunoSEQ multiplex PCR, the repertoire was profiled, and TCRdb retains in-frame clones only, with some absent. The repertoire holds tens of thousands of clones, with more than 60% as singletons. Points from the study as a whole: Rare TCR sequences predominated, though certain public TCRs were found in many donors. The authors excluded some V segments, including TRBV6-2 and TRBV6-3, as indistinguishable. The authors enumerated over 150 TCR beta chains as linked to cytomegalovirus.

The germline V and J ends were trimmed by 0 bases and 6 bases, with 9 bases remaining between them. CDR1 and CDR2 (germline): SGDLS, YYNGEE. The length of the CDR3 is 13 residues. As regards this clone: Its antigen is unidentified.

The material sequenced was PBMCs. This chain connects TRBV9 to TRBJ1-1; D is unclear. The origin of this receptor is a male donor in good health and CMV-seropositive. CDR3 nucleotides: TGTGCCAGCAGCGTAGGCCCCGGAGCTGAAGCTTTCTTT. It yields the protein CASSVGPGAEAFF.